Listed here are 19 T cell receptor beta chains from one sample, sequenced in a study of T cell repertoires in cytomegalovirus infection. TCRdb reprocessed the reads via MiXCR and lists one record per CDR3 protein. The sample records some 300,000 distinct CDR3 sequences, approximately 8.9% being singletons. Input material: PBMCs. These receptors came from a human donor in good health (CMV status not recorded). Some clones in this sample may be carry-over from other donors' samples.

This clonotype has a count of ten or more. The CDR3 reads CASSLYPRIPRYPYNEQFF. DNA of the CDR3: TGTGCCAGCAGCTTATACCCGAGAATACCGCGTTACCCATACAATGAGCAGTTCTTC. The rearrangement links TRBV7-9 to TRBJ2-1; D call uncertain. The V and J ends lost 2 bases and 4 bases respectively, with 24 bases between them. The CDR3 covers 19 residues. The germline gives CDR1 SEHNR, CDR2 FQNEAQ (reference sequence).

The rearrangement links TRBV18 to TRBJ1-1; D might be TRBD1 (5 bases). CDR3 length: 14 amino acids. V dropped 1 base and J dropped 11 bases, with 17 bases sitting between them. The germline CDR1 and CDR2 sequences are KGHSH and LQKENI. CDR3 region: CASSPQFSEAGAFF. In DNA form, the CDR3 reads TGTGCCAGCTCACCACAGTTCTCCGAGGCAGGGGCTTTCTTT.

Ten or more counts support this clonotype. At one boundary the junction diverges from the germline segment, which might be a read error. The CDR3 sequence: CSATLAGGSTLSF. The CDR3 nucleotides read TGCAGTGCAACCCTAGCGGGGGGGTCTACCCTCAGTTTC. The chain combines TRBV20-1 with TRBJ2-4; TRBD2 agrees at 12 bases. This CDR3 contains 13 residues. The germline V gene encodes CDR1 DFQATT and CDR2 SNEGSKA (reference sequence).

This clonotype showed up many times. This rearrangement joins TRBV5-6 to TRBJ2-2, with 7 bases aligning to TRBD1. The CDR3 runs 16 residues. Germline CDR1 SGHDT, CDR2 YYEEEE. J gave up 0 bases and V 0 bases, and 2 bases lay outside the gene matches. As DNA, the CDR3 is TGTGCCAGCAGCTTGGGACAGGGCTCGAACACCGGGGAGCTGTTTTTT. This encodes CASSLGQGSNTGELFF.

Ten or more counts support this clonotype. V usage is TRBV2 and J usage is TRBJ2-1, with TRBD2 matching 9 bases. Trimming at V came to 10 bases and at J to 5 bases, leaving 6 bases not matched to a gene. The CDR3 is 13 residues long. Germline CDR1 is SNHLY and CDR2 is FYNNEI. The DNA of the CDR3 is TGTGCCAACCTAGCGGGGACTAACAATGAGCAGTTCTTC. Translation gives CANLAGTNNEQFF.

This clonotype was counted at least ten times. This rearrangement joins TRBV4-3 to TRBJ2-6, with D perhaps TRBD1 (6 bases). This CDR3 spans 16 amino acids. Looked up from germline, CDR1 is LGHNA and CDR2 is YSLEER. The ends were cut back, 0 bases at V and 3 bases at J, with 9 bases in the middle. DNA for the CDR3: TGCGCCAGCAGCCAAGAGCAGGGGAGTGGGGCCAACGTCCTGACTTTC. It yields the protein CASSQEQGSGANVLTF.

The chain couples TRBV3-1 to TRBJ1-1, with 9 bases that match TRBD1. The CDR3 consists of 14 residues. From germline, CDR1 is LGHDT and CDR2 YNNKEL (reference sequence). With V trimmed by 8 bases and J by 5 bases, 9 bases remained unmatched. The chain's CDR3 is CASGLQGAGTEAFF. The CDR3, as DNA: TGTGCCAGCGGCCTACAGGGGGCCGGGACTGAAGCTTTCTTT.

This clonotype has a handful of counts. This chain joins TRBV14 and TRBJ1-2; D might be TRBD1 (5 bases). In germline, CDR1 is SGHDN, CDR2 FVKESK. Trimming cost V 3 bases and J 7 bases, with 12 bases left between them. The CDR3 totals 13 residues. The CDR3 region has the DNA TGTGCCAGCAGCCAGCAGGGTTGGGTTGGCTACACCTTC. It codes for CASSQQGWVGYTF.

The V gene is TRBV20-1, the J gene TRBJ1-1, with D possibly matching TRBD1 (6 bases). The germline V gene has CDR1 DFQATT and CDR2 SNEGSKA (reference sequence). Trimming cost V 0 bases and J 9 bases, with 17 bases left between them. There are 14 residues in the CDR3. The CDR3 DNA follows: TGCAGTGCTAGAGATAACGACAGGATTAATCAAGCTTTCTTT. Protein sequence: CSARDNDRINQAFF.

In this sample, this clonotype turned up many times. This sequence joins TRBV29-1 and TRBJ2-2, with D perhaps matching TRBD1 (6 bases). Germline V CDR1 and CDR2: SQVTM, ANQGSEA. The CDR3 sequence is 14 residues long. V lost 4 bases and J lost 6, with 15 bases in between. The CDR3, as DNA: TGCAGCGTTGGGGACATTTTATCTGCCGGGGAGCTGTTTTTT. As protein: CSVGDILSAGELFF.

This clonotype was observed many times. The chain uses TRBV27 and TRBJ1-1; a possible D gene is TRBD1 (6 bases). CDR1 is MNHEY and CDR2 is SMNVEV in the germline V gene (reference sequence). This CDR3 is built from 14 residues. Trimming shortened V by 3 bases and J by 2 bases, and 10 bases separated the two germline ends. This CDR3 reads CASSFRQVNTEAFF. The DNA of the CDR3 is TGTGCCAGCAGTTTCCGACAGGTTAACACTGAAGCTTTCTTT.

The sample holds many counts of this clonotype. The V and J genes are TRBV4-2 and TRBJ1-1; a weak D match, TRBD1 (6 bases). CDR3 length equals 13 residues. V lost 9 bases to trimming and J lost 1 base, with 12 bases between them. Germline V gene data show CDR1 as LGHNA and CDR2 as YNFKEQ. This CDR3 is CASSHRENTEAFF. The CDR3 nucleotides are TGTGCCAGTTCACACAGGGAGAACACTGAAGCTTTCTTT.

This clonotype was observed at least ten times. This chain connects TRBV7-2 to TRBJ2-5; no clear D gene. CDR3 size: 13 residues. Germline-derived CDR1 and CDR2 are SGHTA and FQGNSA. V was trimmed by 7 bases and J by 3 bases, leaving 12 bases between them. The CDR3 here is CASTSGREETQYF. DNA for the CDR3: TGTGCCAGCACCTCTGGGCGAGAAGAGACCCAGTACTTC. Full variable domain (outside the CDR3, taken from reference TRBV7-2 and TRBJ2-5): GAGVSQSPSNKVTEKGKDVELRCDPISGHTALYWYRQSLGQGLEFLIYFQGNSAPDKSGLPSDRFSAERTGGSVSTLTIQRTQQEDSAVYLCASTSGREETQYFGPGTRLLVL.

This clonotype was found many times. The CDR3 coding sequence is TGTGCCAGCAGTTTACCAAAAGATACGCAGTATTTT. Encoded protein: CASSLPKDTQYF. The J gene is TRBJ2-3, the V gene TRBV28, with D unclear. Germline CDR1 MDHEN, CDR2 SYDVKM. The CDR3 extends over 12 amino acids. Trimming pared 2 bases from V and 5 bases from J, leaving 5 bases between.

The chain links TRBV28 to TRBJ1-2; no definite D call. Germline CDR1 and CDR2: MDHEN and SYDVKM. This CDR3 has 14 residues. V shed 7 bases and J shed 0 bases, with 12 bases lying between them. This CDR3 reads CASTQALANYGYTF. CDR3 nucleotide sequence: TGTGCCAGCACCCAGGCTTTAGCTAACTATGGCTACACCTTC.

In this sample, this clonotype turned up many times. CDR3 coding DNA: TGTGCCAGCAGCCTCGGGCTGAAACGCAATGAGCAGTTCTTC. This sequence encodes CASSLGLKRNEQFF. The chain links TRBV7-9 to TRBJ2-1; the D is unclear. CDR3 length: 14 residues. Trimming stripped 5 bases from V and 6 bases from J, with 14 bases between. CDR1 and CDR2 (germline): SEHNR, FQNEAQ (reference sequence).

This clonotype appeared a few times. The rearrangement links TRBV18 to TRBJ1-2; unclear D gene. V dropped 0 bases and J dropped 2 bases, with 10 bases sitting between them. Germline lookup yields CDR1 KGHSH and CDR2 LQKENI. CDR3 size: 15 residues. The DNA for the CDR3 is TGTGCCAGCTCACCACCAACAGCAGAGAACTATGGCTACACCTTC. It specifies CASSPPTAENYGYTF.

This clonotype occurred many times. The chain combines TRBV7-2 with TRBJ1-2; D is perhaps TRBD1 (5 bases). The germline V gene has CDR1 SGHTA and CDR2 FQGNSA. The V end lost 4 bases, the J end lost 5 bases, and 14 bases lay between the germline ends. CDR3 length: 14 amino acids. CDR3 region: CASSSPDSRYGYTF. In nucleotides, the CDR3 is TGTGCCAGCAGCTCACCTGACAGCCGTTATGGCTACACCTTC.

This chain uses TRBV2 with TRBJ2-1, with TRBD2 matching over 7 bases. Germline CDR1 reads SNHLY; CDR2 reads FYNNEI. CDR3 size: 15 residues. Trimming removed 2 bases from V and 1 base from J; junction bases left unmatched: 2. The CDR3 region is CASSEMGGSYNEQFF. The CDR3 region has the DNA TGTGCCAGCAGTGAAATGGGGGGGTCCTACAATGAGCAGTTCTTC.